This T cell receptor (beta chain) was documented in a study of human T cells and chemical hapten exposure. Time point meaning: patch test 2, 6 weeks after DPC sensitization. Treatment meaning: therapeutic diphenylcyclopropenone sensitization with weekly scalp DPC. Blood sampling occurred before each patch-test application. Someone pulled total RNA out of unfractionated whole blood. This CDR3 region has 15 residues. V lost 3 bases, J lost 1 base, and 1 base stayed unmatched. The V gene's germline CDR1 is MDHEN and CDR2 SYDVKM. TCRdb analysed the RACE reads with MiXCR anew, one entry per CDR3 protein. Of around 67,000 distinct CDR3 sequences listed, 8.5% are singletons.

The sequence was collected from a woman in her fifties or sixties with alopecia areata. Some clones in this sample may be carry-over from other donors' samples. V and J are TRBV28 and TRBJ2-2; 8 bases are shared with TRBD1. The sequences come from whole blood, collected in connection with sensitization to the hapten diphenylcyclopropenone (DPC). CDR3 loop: CASSFGQGNTGELFF. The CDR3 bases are TGTGCCAGCAGTTTCGGACAGGGGAACACCGGGGAGCTGTTTTTT.